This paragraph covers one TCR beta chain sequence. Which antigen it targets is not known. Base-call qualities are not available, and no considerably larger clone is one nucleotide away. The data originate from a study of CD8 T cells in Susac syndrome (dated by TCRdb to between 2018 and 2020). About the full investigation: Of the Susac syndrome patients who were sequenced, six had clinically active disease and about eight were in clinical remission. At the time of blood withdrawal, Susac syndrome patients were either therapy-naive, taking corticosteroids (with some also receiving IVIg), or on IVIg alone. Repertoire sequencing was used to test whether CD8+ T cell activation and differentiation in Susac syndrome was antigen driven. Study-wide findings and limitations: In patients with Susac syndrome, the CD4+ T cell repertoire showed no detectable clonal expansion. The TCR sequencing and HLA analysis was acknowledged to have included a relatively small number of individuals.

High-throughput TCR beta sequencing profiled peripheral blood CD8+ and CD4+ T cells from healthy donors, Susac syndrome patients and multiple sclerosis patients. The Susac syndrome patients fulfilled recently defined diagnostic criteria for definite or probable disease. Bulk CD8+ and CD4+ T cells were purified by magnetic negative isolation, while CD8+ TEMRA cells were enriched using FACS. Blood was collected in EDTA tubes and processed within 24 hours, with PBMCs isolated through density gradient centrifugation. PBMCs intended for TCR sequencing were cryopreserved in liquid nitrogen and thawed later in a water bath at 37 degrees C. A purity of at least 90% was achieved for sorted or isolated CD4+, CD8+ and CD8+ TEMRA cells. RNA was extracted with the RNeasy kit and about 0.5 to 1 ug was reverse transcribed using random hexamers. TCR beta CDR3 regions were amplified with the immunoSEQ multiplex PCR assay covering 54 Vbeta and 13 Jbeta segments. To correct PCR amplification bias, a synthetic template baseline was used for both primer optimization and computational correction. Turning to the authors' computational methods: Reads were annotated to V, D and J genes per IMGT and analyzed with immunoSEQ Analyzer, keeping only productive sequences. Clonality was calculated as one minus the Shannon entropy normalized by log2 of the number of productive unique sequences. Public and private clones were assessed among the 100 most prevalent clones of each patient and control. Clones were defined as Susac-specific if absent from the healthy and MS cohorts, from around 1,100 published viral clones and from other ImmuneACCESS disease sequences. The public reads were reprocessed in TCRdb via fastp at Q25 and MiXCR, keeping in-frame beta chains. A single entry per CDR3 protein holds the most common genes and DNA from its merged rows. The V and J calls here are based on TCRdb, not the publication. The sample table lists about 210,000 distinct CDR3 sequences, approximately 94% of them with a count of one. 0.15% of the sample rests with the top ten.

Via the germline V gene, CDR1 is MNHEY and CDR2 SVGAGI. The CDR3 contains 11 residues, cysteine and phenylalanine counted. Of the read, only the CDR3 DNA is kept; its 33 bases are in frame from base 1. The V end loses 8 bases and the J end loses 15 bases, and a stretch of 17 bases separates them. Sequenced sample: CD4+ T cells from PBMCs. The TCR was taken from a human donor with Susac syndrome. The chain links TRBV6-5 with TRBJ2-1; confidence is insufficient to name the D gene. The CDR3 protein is CASLRNHVVFF. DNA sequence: TGTGCCAGCCTCAGAAACCATGTCGTGTTCTTC.